This TCR beta chain stems from a study of blood T cells in healthy people across ages. Study observations and caveats: Expanded clonotype shifts may have been confounded, as the donors had an unknown CMV status.

A second PCR of 7 to 11 cycles used a sample-barcoded 5' primer and a J-beta primer mix. TCRdb reprocessed the 5' RACE reads via MiXCR and lists one record per CDR3 protein. The data show over 950,000 distinct CDR3 sequences, 35% to 45% seen once. About this clonotype itself: Antigen unknown.

The CDR3 extends over 19 amino acids. The V end lost 0 bases, the J end lost 0 bases, and 21 bases lay between the germline ends. Germline V gives CDR1 SGHRS, CDR2 YFSETQ. The receptor's source is a man aged 18 to 30 in good health. Material for sequencing was blood. V is TRBV5-1 and J is TRBJ1-2; maybe TRBD1 (5 bases). For the CDR3, the DNA is TGCGCCAGCAGCTTGGAGGGCGGCCAAAGACAGCCTTCTAACTATGGCTACACCTTC. It is translated as CASSLEGGQRQPSNYGYTF.